This T cell receptor (beta chain) was captured in a study of T cells after yellow fever vaccination. V shed 1 base and J 2 bases; nucleotides not matched to a gene: 3. CDR1 and CDR2 (germline): SGHRS, YFSETQ. The CDR3 is 15 residues long. Each CDR3 protein is one row after TCRdb ran MiXCR on the 5' RACE reads. Here the sample spans 500,000 to 550,000 distinct CDR3 sequences, roughly a fifth being singletons. Study-wide points: Clonotypes found in both CD4 and CD8 compartments made up a small share.

The table lists this clonotype with a few counts. Its matching antigen is unknown. The receptor was isolated from a man in his late teens or twenties who received the YFV17D yellow fever vaccine. The source was PBMCs, collected roughly 20 days after the first yellow fever vaccination. The chain combines TRBV5-1 with TRBJ2-5; 9 bases fit TRBD1. CDR3 loop: CASSLTGGPQETQYF. The CDR3 nucleotides read TGCGCCAGCAGCTTGACAGGGGGCCCGCAAGAGACCCAGTACTTC.